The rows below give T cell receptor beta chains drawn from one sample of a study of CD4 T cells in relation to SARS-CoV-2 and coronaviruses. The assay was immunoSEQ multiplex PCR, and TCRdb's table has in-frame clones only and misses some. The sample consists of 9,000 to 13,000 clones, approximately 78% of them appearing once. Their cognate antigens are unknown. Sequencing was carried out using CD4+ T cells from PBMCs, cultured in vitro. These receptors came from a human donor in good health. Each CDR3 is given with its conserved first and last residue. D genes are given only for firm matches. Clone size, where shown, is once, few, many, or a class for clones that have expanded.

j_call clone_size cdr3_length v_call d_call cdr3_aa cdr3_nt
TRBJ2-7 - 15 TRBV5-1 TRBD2 CASSLGAGGVSEQYF TGCGCCAGCAGCTTGGGTGCCGGGGGGGTTAGCGAGCAGTACTTC
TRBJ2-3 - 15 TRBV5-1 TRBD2 CASSLLAEFTDTQYF TGCGCCAGCAGCTTACTAGCGGAATTCACAGATACGCAGTATTTT
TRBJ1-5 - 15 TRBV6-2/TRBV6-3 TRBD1 CASSRDSAIGQPQHF TGTGCCAGCAGCAGGGACAGCGCAATTGGACAGCCCCAGCATTTT
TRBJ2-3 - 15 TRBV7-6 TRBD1 CASSFGQGAGDTQYF TGTGCCAGCAGCTTTGGGCAGGGGGCCGGAGATACGCAGTATTTT
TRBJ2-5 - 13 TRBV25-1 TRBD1 CASSGQGGETQYF TGTGCCAGCAGTGGACAGGGCGGAGAGACCCAGTACTTC
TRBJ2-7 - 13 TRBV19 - CASSIQPLEEQYF TGTGCCAGTAGTATACAGCCCCTGGAGGAGCAGTACTTC
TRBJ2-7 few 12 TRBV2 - CASSTSSYEQYF TGTGCCAGCAGTACCTCCTCCTACGAGCAGTACTTC
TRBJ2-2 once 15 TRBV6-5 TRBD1 CASRTGTVNTGELFF TGTGCCAGCAGAACCGGGACAGTGAACACCGGGGAGCTGTTTTTT
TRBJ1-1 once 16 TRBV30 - CAWSFLLHRMNTEAFF TGTGCCTGGAGCTTCCTTTTGCATCGAATGAACACTGAAGCTTTCTTT
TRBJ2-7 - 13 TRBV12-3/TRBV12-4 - CASSLEVPYEQYF TGTGCCAGCAGTTTGGAGGTCCCCTACGAGCAGTACTTC
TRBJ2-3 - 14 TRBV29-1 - CSVAGDPSTDTQYF TGCAGCGTTGCCGGGGACCCAAGCACAGATACGCAGTATTTT
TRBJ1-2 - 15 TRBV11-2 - CASSPKPTGRYGYTF TGTGCCAGCAGCCCCAAACCCACAGGGAGATATGGCTACACCTTC
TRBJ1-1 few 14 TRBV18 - CASSRLEGNTEAFF TGTGCCAGCTCACGGCTGGAGGGGAACACTGAAGCTTTCTTT
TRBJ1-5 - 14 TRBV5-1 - CASSLQGGNQPQHF TGCGCCAGCAGCTTGCAGGGCGGCAATCAGCCCCAGCATTTT
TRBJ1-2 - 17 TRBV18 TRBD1 CASSAGTGARANYGYTF TGTGCCAGCTCAGCCGGGACAGGGGCAAGAGCTAACTATGGCTACACCTTC
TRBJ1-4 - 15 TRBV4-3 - CASSQDWGNGEKLFF TGCGCCAGCAGCCAAGATTGGGGGAATGGGGAAAAACTGTTTTTT
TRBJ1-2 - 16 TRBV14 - CASSLMVSADDYGYTF TGTGCCAGCAGCCTCATGGTGTCAGCAGATGACTATGGCTACACCTTC
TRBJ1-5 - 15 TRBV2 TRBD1 CASSERTGHYQPQHF TGTGCCAGCAGTGAAAGGACAGGCCACTATCAGCCCCAGCATTTT
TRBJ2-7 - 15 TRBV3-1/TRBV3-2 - CASSQEASHPHEQYF TGTGCCAGCAGCCAAGAGGCCTCCCACCCCCACGAGCAGTACTTC
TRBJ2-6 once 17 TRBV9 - CASSTPRVGAWANVLTF TGTGCCAGCAGCACCCCCCGGGTGGGGGCTTGGGCCAACGTCCTGACTTTC
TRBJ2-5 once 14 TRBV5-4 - CASSPTGPGETQYF TGTGCCAGCAGCCCTACTGGACCTGGGGAGACCCAGTACTTC
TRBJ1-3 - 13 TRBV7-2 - CASSLVKGNTIYF TGTGCCAGCAGCTTAGTCAAAGGAAACACCATATATTTT
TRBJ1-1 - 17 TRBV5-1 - CASSFNWGRKMNTEAFF TGCGCCAGCAGCTTTAATTGGGGCCGTAAGATGAACACTGAAGCTTTCTTT
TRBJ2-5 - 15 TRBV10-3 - CAISESIGLEETQYF TGTGCCATCAGTGAGTCGATTGGGCTAGAAGAGACCCAGTACTTC
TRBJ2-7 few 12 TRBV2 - CASSELLYEQYF TGTGCCAGCAGTGAATTACTATACGAGCAGTACTTC